A single sample is the source of the 15 T cell receptor beta chains below, sequenced in a study of blood T cell repertoires in COVID-19. Sequenced by immunoSEQ multiplex PCR; TCRdb stores in-frame clones only, minus some. The data show over 150,000 clones, 76% seen once. Sample: peripheral blood. The source is an elderly woman with acute or convalescent COVID-19.

The rearrangement links TRBV19 to TRBJ1-2; 8 nucleotides line up with TRBD1. Germline assignment: CDR1 LNHDA and CDR2 SQIVND (reference sequence). This CDR3 is built from 14 residues. V shed 6 bases, J shed 7 bases, and the junction held 10 bases outside the gene matches. CDR3 region: CASRDGQGGSGYTF. The DNA of the CDR3 is TGTGCCAGTAGGGACGGACAGGGAGGCTCTGGCTACACCTTC. Variable domain in full (rest from reference TRBV19 and TRBJ1-2): DGGITQSPKYLFRKEGQNVTLSCEQNLNHDAMYWYRQDPGQGLRLIYYSQIVNDFQKGDIAEGYSVSREKKESFPLTVTSAQKNPTAFYLCASRDGQGGSGYTFGSGTRLTVV.

This rearrangement joins TRBV7-9 to TRBJ1-2, with TRBD1 matching over 10 bases. V lost 5 bases and J lost 5; bases outside the gene matches: 14. There are 17 residues in the CDR3. Germline values: CDR1 SEHNR, CDR2 FQNEAQ (reference sequence). CDR3 in DNA: TGTGCCAGCAGCCCCTTAAGGGGTAGGGACAGGGGATATGGCTACACCTTC. It yields the protein CASSPLRGRDRGYGYTF.

The rearrangement uses TRBV18 and TRBJ2-1, with TRBD2 matching over 10 bases. The CDR3 runs to 19 residues. Per germline, CDR1 KGHSH and CDR2 LQKENI. With 0 bases clipped from V and 2 bases from J, the junction kept 10 bases outside the gene matches. CDR3 nucleotide sequence: TGTGCCAGCTCACCACCCATAGCGGGAGGCCTAGGGGCCTACAATGAGCAGTTCTTC. Protein sequence: CASSPPIAGGLGAYNEQFF.

The chain has TRBV3-1 (or the pseudogene TRBV3-2) and TRBJ2-7, with 8 bases that match TRBD2. Per the germline V gene, CDR1 is LGHDT and CDR2 is YNNKEL (reference sequence). Trimming at V came to 8 bases and at J to 4 bases, leaving 7 bases not matched to a gene. This CDR3 contains 13 residues. DNA of the CDR3: TGTGCCAGCTCCGGGGGGGGTAGATACGAGCAGTACTTC. This gives the protein CASSGGGRYEQYF.

This clone has just a few counts. This rearrangement joins TRBV6-5 to TRBJ1-2, with 8 bases fitting TRBD1. There are 13 residues in the CDR3. After removal of 6 bases from V and 9 bases from J, the junction contained 9 bases not matched to a gene. CDR1 is MNHEY and CDR2 is SVGAGI in the germline V gene. The chain's CDR3 is CASRAFGQGRYTF. The CDR3 DNA is TGTGCCAGCAGGGCCTTTGGACAGGGCCGCTACACCTTC.

This clone was observed many times. This sequence joins TRBV19 and TRBJ2-7; D remains unclear. The V end lost 3 bases, the J end lost 6 bases, and 18 bases lay between the germline ends. Germline CDR1 is LNHDA and CDR2 is SQIVND (reference sequence). The length of the CDR3 is 15 residues. DNA for the CDR3: TGTGCCAGTAGTATGAGCCCCCCACTACTGGGCGAGCAGTACTTC. It is translated as CASSMSPPLLGEQYF.

The chain carries TRBV5-1 and TRBJ2-3; D remains unclear. CDR1 and CDR2 from the germline V gene are SGHRS and YFSETQ. This CDR3 contains 14 residues. The V and J ends lost 3 bases and 4 bases respectively, with 12 bases between them. CDR3 region: CASSSFPPADTQYF. As DNA, the CDR3 is TGCGCCAGCAGCTCTTTTCCCCCCGCAGATACGCAGTATTTT.

This chain uses TRBV11-3 with TRBJ2-2, with TRBD2 matching over 11 bases. Germline V gives CDR1 SGHNT, CDR2 YENEEA. J gave up 6 bases and V 5 bases, and 5 bases lay outside the gene matches. The CDR3 has 15 amino acids. CDR3 loop: CASSKGLAVAGELFF. Here the CDR3 DNA reads TGTGCCAGCAGCAAGGGACTAGCGGTAGCCGGGGAGCTGTTTTTT.

V and J are TRBV7-6 and TRBJ1-4, with 7 bases aligning to TRBD1. The CDR3 is 15 amino acids. Germline V gene lookup returns CDR1 SGHVS and CDR2 FNYEAQ. The J segment lost 5 bases and the V segment lost 3 bases, leaving 6 bases of the junction unmatched. The CDR3 sequence is CASSFQQGTNEKLFF. The CDR3, as DNA: TGTGCCAGCAGCTTCCAACAGGGGACCAATGAAAAACTGTTTTTT.

The gene calls are TRBV6-5 and TRBJ2-3, with D possibly matching TRBD1 (6 bases). The V end was cut by 6 bases, the J end by 3 bases, with 13 bases between. The germline V gene encodes CDR1 MNHEY and CDR2 SVGAGI. CDR3 length: 14 amino acids. For the CDR3, the DNA is TGTGCCAGCAGGGCAGGGGTTGCGACAGATACGCAGTATTTT. This encodes CASRAGVATDTQYF.

This clone has a handful of counts. The rearrangement joins TRBV7-2 to TRBJ1-4; 11 bases are shared with TRBD1. Per germline, CDR1 SGHTA and CDR2 FQGNSA. The CDR3 loop spans 14 amino acids. The J segment lost 7 bases and the V segment lost 5 bases, leaving 3 bases of the junction unmatched. The CDR3 sequence: CASSRGTGGEKLFF. In DNA, the CDR3 is TGTGCCAGCAGCCGCGGGACAGGGGGTGAAAAACTGTTTTTT.

Points on this clone: The same CDR3 also results from other DNA sequences found in this sample. This chain uses TRBV3-1 (or the pseudogene TRBV3-2) with TRBJ1-2; a possible D gene is TRBD1 (5 bases). V lost 0 bases and J 7 bases, leaving 12 bases between the germline ends. CDR1 and CDR2 from the germline V gene are LGHDT and YNNKEL (reference sequence). The CDR3 totals 14 residues. The chain's CDR3 is CASSQDKGRGGYTF. The CDR3 DNA reads TGTGCCAGCAGCCAAGATAAGGGGCGAGGTGGCTACACCTTC.

The V and J genes are TRBV7-2 and TRBJ1-6; D perhaps matches TRBD1 (6 bases). V lost 4 bases to trimming and J lost 8 bases, with 12 bases between them. Germline V gene lookup returns CDR1 SGHTA and CDR2 FQGNSA. The CDR3 contains 14 residues. The CDR3, as DNA: TGTGCCAGCAGCTATGAACAGGGTTATTCACCCCTCCACTTT. Translation: CASSYEQGYSPLHF.

The chain couples TRBV5-8 to TRBJ1-2, with D maybe TRBD1 (6 bases). The V gene lost 7 bases and the J gene lost 3 bases, with 13 bases spanning the gap. Looked up from germline, CDR1 is SGHTS and CDR2 is YDEGEE. The CDR3 is made up of 13 amino acids. In nucleotides, the CDR3 is TGTGCCAGCCTCGGACAGAGGCACTATGGCTACACCTTC. Protein sequence: CASLGQRHYGYTF.

The rearrangement uses TRBV24-1 and TRBJ1-1, with 8 bases lining up with TRBD1. Unmatched junction bases numbered 5, after V lost 5 bases and J lost 7 bases. The CDR3 is 13 amino acids. Germline V gene lookup returns CDR1 KGHDR and CDR2 SFDVKD. As DNA, the CDR3 is TGTGCCACCAGTGCTGGACAGGGCGGTGAAGCTTTCTTT. Its translation is CATSAGQGGEAFF.